Each of the 31 T cell receptor beta chains below was sequenced from the same sample in a study of blood T cell repertoires in COVID-19. The data were produced by immunoSEQ multiplex PCR, yet TCRdb's version contains in-frame clones alone and is incomplete. The sample consists of a few hundred thousand clones, approximately 86% of them appearing once. The material sequenced was peripheral blood. The source is a woman aged 18-30 years with acute or convalescent COVID-19.

The rearrangement links TRBV3-1 (or the pseudogene TRBV3-2) to TRBJ1-5; D ambiguous. CDR3 size: 15 residues. Germline-derived CDR1 and CDR2 are LGHDT and YNNKEL (reference sequence). Between the trimmed V and J ends, which lost 0 bases and 5 bases, there was a span of 11 bases. The CDR3 loop reads CASSQDFGFDQPQHF. In nucleotides, the CDR3 is TGTGCCAGCAGCCAAGATTTCGGGTTCGATCAGCCCCAGCATTTT.

The chain combines TRBV7-2 with TRBJ2-3, with D perhaps TRBD1 (5 bases). There are 17 residues in the CDR3. The V gene lost 3 bases and the J gene lost 5 bases, with 21 bases spanning the gap. Germline-derived CDR1 and CDR2 are SGHTA and FQGNSA. The CDR3 loop is CASSFGADSPAVDTQYF. CDR3 coding DNA: TGTGCCAGCAGCTTTGGGGCCGACTCACCGGCGGTAGATACGCAGTATTTT.

In its sample, this clone was seen once. The chain couples TRBV30 to TRBJ1-1; a weak D match, TRBD1 (5 bases). The ends were cut back, 2 bases at V and 4 bases at J, with 11 bases in the middle. The germline gives CDR1 GTSNPN, CDR2 SVGIG (reference sequence). This CDR3 has 13 amino acids. In DNA, the CDR3 is TGTGCCTGGAGTCACACGGGGGGCACTGAAGCTTTCTTT. Protein: CAWSHTGGTEAFF.

This clone has more than one count but fewer than ten. The DNA of the CDR3 is TGTGCCAGCAGACCCATGACAGATACTGAAGCTTTCTTT. Protein product: CASRPMTDTEAFF. The chain uses TRBV12-3 or TRBV12-4 and TRBJ1-1, with D possibly being TRBD1 (5 bases). This CDR3 contains 13 residues. V was cut by 6 bases and J by 5 bases, with 13 bases left in between.

Comments on this clone: At the DNA level, this CDR3 is encoded by other sequences in the same sample as well. This chain joins TRBV27 and TRBJ1-6; no clear D. There are 15 residues in the CDR3. With 3 bases removed from V and 4 bases from J, the gap between germline ends came to 10 bases. CDR1 and CDR2 (germline): MNHEY, SMNVEV (reference sequence). CDR3 bases: TGTGCCAGCAGTTTTGTAGTGCCTTATAATTCACCCCTCCACTTT. Amino acids: CASSFVVPYNSPLHF.

The J gene is TRBJ1-1, the V gene TRBV6-5, with 7 bases aligning to TRBD1. Trimming took 7 bases from V and 4 from J; bases not matched to a gene: 12. The CDR3 totals 15 residues. CDR1 is MNHEY, CDR2 SVGAGI, per germline. The CDR3 protein is CASTYLQGIGTEAFF. DNA of the CDR3: TGTGCCAGCACATACCTACAGGGGATCGGCACTGAAGCTTTCTTT.

The V and J genes are TRBV28 and TRBJ1-1; D not resolved. Germline assignment: CDR1 MDHEN and CDR2 SYDVKM. This CDR3 has 11 amino acids. Trimming stripped 8 bases from V and 1 base from J, with 5 bases between. This chain's CDR3 is CASLENTEAFF. The DNA of the CDR3 is TGTGCCAGCCTAGAGAACACTGAAGCTTTCTTT.

The chain links TRBV19 to TRBJ1-5; no definite D call. The germline V gene has CDR1 LNHDA and CDR2 SQIVND (reference sequence). Trimming left V 7 bases short and J 5 bases short, with 12 bases between. The CDR3 totals 13 residues. CDR3 region: CASTGLGYQPQHF. CDR3 in DNA: TGTGCCAGTACCGGGTTAGGATATCAGCCCCAGCATTTT. The variable domain in full, completed from reference TRBV19 and TRBJ1-5, reads DGGITQSPKYLFRKEGQNVTLSCEQNLNHDAMYWYRQDPGQGLRLIYYSQIVNDFQKGDIAEGYSVSREKKESFPLTVTSAQKNPTAFYLCASTGLGYQPQHFGDGTRLSIL.

The rearrangement links TRBV19 to TRBJ2-2; 8 nucleotides agree with TRBD2. Per germline, CDR1 LNHDA and CDR2 SQIVND (reference sequence). The CDR3 is 16 amino acids. V trimming: 3 bases; J trimming: 0 bases; junction bases outside the gene matches: 3. The CDR3 sequence: CASSINSGANTGELFF. The CDR3 DNA reads as TGTGCCAGTAGTATTAATAGCGGGGCGAACACCGGGGAGCTGTTTTTT.

This rearrangement joins TRBV5-1 to TRBJ2-3; 9 bases align to TRBD2. This CDR3 contains 16 residues. Germline V CDR1 and CDR2: SGHRS, YFSETQ. V dropped 0 bases and J dropped 5; count of bases not matched to a gene: 7. The CDR3: CASSLEGRAGGDTQYF. CDR3 sequence (DNA): TGCGCCAGCAGCTTGGAAGGGAGAGCGGGGGGAGATACGCAGTATTTT.

As DNA, the CDR3 is TGTGCCAGCAGTTTTACCGACAGCCTCAATCAGCCCCAGCATTTT. Amino acids: CASSFTDSLNQPQHF. The V and J genes are TRBV27 and TRBJ1-5, with D perhaps matching TRBD1 (5 bases). The V gene lost 3 bases and the J gene lost 3 bases, with 12 bases spanning the gap. This CDR3 region has 15 residues. CDR1 and CDR2 from the germline V gene are MNHEY and SMNVEV (reference sequence).

CDR3 nucleotides: TGTGCCAGCAGTGAAAGAACAGGGGGCGATTTAGCTAACTATGGCTACACCTTC. Protein sequence: CASSERTGGDLANYGYTF. The V call is TRBV6-1, the J call TRBJ1-2; 9 bases align to TRBD1. The CDR3 has 18 residues. Losses at the gene ends were 2 bases for V and 0 bases for J; bases not matched to a gene: 10. Germline CDR1 is MNHNS and CDR2 is SASEGT.

The rearrangement uses TRBV6-2 or TRBV6-3 and TRBJ2-2, with 7 positions matching TRBD1. V gave up 3 bases and J gave up 1 base; unmatched junction bases: 5. The CDR3 is 16 amino acids. CDR1 is MNHEY, CDR2 SVGEGT, per germline. CDR3 in amino acids: CASSYRQGWNTGELFF. CDR3 sequence (DNA): TGTGCCAGCAGTTATCGACAGGGTTGGAACACCGGGGAGCTGTTTTTT.

J is TRBJ2-1 and V is TRBV24-1; D is possibly TRBD1 (6 bases). V lost 2 bases to trimming and J lost 9 bases, with 16 bases between them. Germline V gives CDR1 KGHDR, CDR2 SFDVKD. CDR3 length: 15 residues. CDR3 sequence: CATSDWGLGAGEQFF. The CDR3 DNA reads as TGTGCCACCAGTGATTGGGGGTTGGGGGCCGGTGAGCAGTTCTTC.

The J gene is TRBJ1-2, the V gene TRBV4-2; a possible D gene is TRBD1 (6 bases). Germline V CDR1 and CDR2: LGHNA, YNFKEQ. The V gene lost 0 bases and the J gene lost 8 bases, with 7 bases spanning the gap. There are 12 residues in the CDR3. The CDR3 is CASSQDTGGYTF. Here the CDR3 DNA reads TGTGCCAGCAGCCAAGATACAGGGGGCTACACCTTC.

The rearrangement joins TRBV29-1 to TRBJ2-2; TRBD2 agrees at 7 bases. Trimming removed 6 bases from V and 3 bases from J; junction bases left unmatched: 25. Germline assignment: CDR1 SQVTM and CDR2 ANQGSEA. CDR3 length: 20 amino acids. CDR3 sequence: CSVSGTKFPNQRGDTGELFF. For the CDR3, the DNA is TGCAGCGTGTCCGGGACTAAATTTCCCAACCAAAGGGGAGACACCGGGGAGCTGTTTTTT.

The rearrangement joins TRBV11-2 to TRBJ2-5; D gene uncertain. CDR1 and CDR2 (germline): SGHAT, FQNNGV. V lost 5 bases to trimming and J lost 4 bases, with 8 bases between them. This CDR3 comprises 12 residues. The CDR3 sequence: CASSEAGETQYF. DNA for the CDR3: TGTGCCAGCAGCGAAGCAGGAGAGACCCAGTACTTC.

The chain employs TRBV19 and TRBJ2-1; perhaps TRBD1 as D (6 bases). Germline V gene lookup returns CDR1 LNHDA and CDR2 SQIVND (reference sequence). This CDR3 has 15 residues. V lost 3 bases to trimming and J lost 4 bases, with 13 bases between them. In nucleotides, the CDR3 is TGTGCCAGTAGTATTGAGGACAGACCATACAATGAGCAGTTCTTC. Its translation: CASSIEDRPYNEQFF.

The V and J genes are TRBV5-4 and TRBJ2-1; D gene ambiguous. This CDR3 is built from 13 residues. V gave up 3 bases and J gave up 8 bases, with 12 bases separating them. Germline V lookup: CDR1 SGHNT, CDR2 YYREEE (reference sequence). CDR3: CASSYRPVDEQFF. The DNA of the CDR3 is TGTGCCAGCAGCTATCGCCCAGTGGATGAGCAGTTCTTC.

The genes are TRBV19 and TRBJ2-1; TRBD2 is a possible D gene (7 bases). Germline assignment: CDR1 LNHDA and CDR2 SQIVND (reference sequence). The CDR3 totals 13 residues. Trimming shortened V by 7 bases and J by 4 bases, and 11 bases separated the two germline ends. CDR3 protein: CASKGEGYNEQFF. CDR3 DNA sequence: TGTGCCAGTAAGGGGGAGGGGTACAATGAGCAGTTCTTC.

The chain links TRBV6-6 to TRBJ1-3; the D is unclear. V lost 0 bases, J lost 1 base, and 10 bases lay in between. The length of the CDR3 is 16 residues. Germline lookup yields CDR1 MNHNY and CDR2 SVGAGI (reference sequence). The CDR3, as DNA: TGTGCCAGCAGTTACTCGGCGGTTGGGTCTGGAAACACCATATATTTT. Protein product: CASSYSAVGSGNTIYF.

This chain uses TRBV6-2 or TRBV6-3 with TRBJ2-7; 8 nucleotides line up with TRBD1. The trim removed 2 bases at V and 6 bases at J, leaving 6 bases unmatched. The CDR3 sequence is 14 residues long. Germline lookup yields CDR1 MNHEY and CDR2 SVGEGT. The DNA of the CDR3 is TGTGCCAGCAGTTACGACCAGGGGGCTATCGAGCAGTACTTC. It encodes CASSYDQGAIEQYF.

DNA of the CDR3: TGTGCCAGCCGTCCGGGGGAAGGAGAAAAACTGTTTTTT. Its protein product is CASRPGEGEKLFF. V gene TRBV6-6 combines with J gene TRBJ1-4; D possibly corresponds to TRBD1 (5 bases). V was cut by 8 bases and J by 8 bases, with 15 bases left in between. Germline values: CDR1 MNHNY, CDR2 SVGAGI (reference sequence). This CDR3 has 13 amino acids.

V gene TRBV27 combines with J gene TRBJ1-5; 8 bases align to TRBD1. Germline CDR1 reads MNHEY; CDR2 reads SMNVEV (reference sequence). The CDR3 consists of 16 residues. V dropped 2 bases and J dropped 1; count of bases not matched to a gene: 4. The CDR3 region is CASSLLAGGSNQPQHF. The CDR3 DNA is TGTGCCAGCAGTTTACTTGCAGGGGGCAGCAATCAGCCCCAGCATTTT.

V and J are TRBV19 and TRBJ2-2, with TRBD1 matching 12 bases. With V trimmed by 1 base and J by 2 bases, 8 bases remained unmatched. Germline CDR1 is LNHDA and CDR2 is SQIVND (reference sequence). CDR3 size: 19 residues. CDR3 sequence reads: CASSIGGTGGAYNTGELFF. The CDR3 bases are TGTGCCAGTAGTATAGGAGGGACAGGGGGCGCGTATAACACCGGGGAGCTGTTTTTT.

This chain joins TRBV6-2 or TRBV6-3 and TRBJ2-7, with a possible D match to TRBD1 (5 bases). The germline V gene has CDR1 MNHEY and CDR2 SVGEGT. V gave up 5 bases and J gave up 6 bases, with 20 bases separating them. This CDR3 contains 15 residues. CDR3 nucleotide sequence: TGTGCCAGCAGTGGGGAATTCCAGGGTAGGGGCGAGCAGTACTTC. It specifies CASSGEFQGRGEQYF.

The genes are TRBV19 and TRBJ1-3, with 9 bases fitting TRBD1. V shed 7 bases and J 0 bases; nucleotides not matched to a gene: 16. Germline CDR1 is LNHDA and CDR2 is SQIVND (reference sequence). The CDR3 is made up of 19 amino acids. CDR3 DNA: TGTGCCAGTACCAAACGAACAGGGGGCAGTGAGAGCTCTGGAAACACCATATATTTT. Translating it yields CASTKRTGGSESSGNTIYF.

The sample holds one count of this clone. The chain joins TRBV5-4 to TRBJ1-1; 7 bases match TRBD1. The V gene's germline CDR1 is SGHNT and CDR2 YYREEE (reference sequence). This CDR3 region has 13 residues. V lost 6 bases, J lost 5 bases, and 7 bases stayed unmatched. The CDR3 sequence is CASKEGAGTEAFF. The CDR3 nucleotides are TGTGCCAGCAAGGAGGGGGCGGGAACTGAAGCTTTCTTT.

The rearrangement joins TRBV19 to TRBJ1-2; possible D gene TRBD1, 6 bases. Germline loops: CDR1 LNHDA, CDR2 SQIVND (reference sequence). The CDR3 sequence is 17 residues long. V was shortened by 3 bases and J by 0 bases, with 17 bases between the two germline ends. Here the CDR3 DNA reads TGTGCCAGTAGTATGATCGAACAGGGATCCTCTAACTATGGCTACACCTTC. Amino acid sequence: CASSMIEQGSSNYGYTF. Full variable domain (rest looked up from reference TRBV19 and TRBJ1-2): DGGITQSPKYLFRKEGQNVTLSCEQNLNHDAMYWYRQDPGQGLRLIYYSQIVNDFQKGDIAEGYSVSREKKESFPLTVTSAQKNPTAFYLCASSMIEQGSSNYGYTFGSGTRLTVV.

This clone was seen a handful of times. The rearrangement links TRBV29-1 to TRBJ1-1, with 8 bases matching TRBD1. The CDR3 loop spans 13 amino acids. CDR1 SQVTM and CDR2 ANQGSEA come from the germline V gene. Trimming took 7 bases from V and 3 from J; bases not matched to a gene: 7. The CDR3 DNA is TGCAGCGCTGGGGGACAGGAACACACTGAAGCTTTCTTT. Translated: CSAGGQEHTEAFF.

This chain joins TRBV4-3 and TRBJ1-5; 7 bases fit TRBD1. Germline V lookup: CDR1 LGHNA, CDR2 YSLEER. The V gene end was trimmed by 0 bases and the J gene end by 0 bases; junction bases not matched to a gene: 8. The CDR3 spans 18 residues. For the CDR3, the DNA is TGCGCCAGCAGCCAAGATGTCAGGGCAGGGGGTAGCAATCAGCCCCAGCATTTT. It is translated as CASSQDVRAGGSNQPQHF.